Shown below are 13 T cell receptor beta chains from a single sample sequenced in a study of graft-versus-host responses after intestinal transplantation. Investigators treated the graft tissue so that it released intraepithelial and lamina propria lymphocytes. The repertoire was sequenced with immunoSEQ multiplex PCR; TCRdb's copy has only in-frame clones and lacks some. Of around 3,400 clones detected, about four fifths appear once; the ten largest clones hold around 7%. Sequencing used ileum tissue, obtained around 17 and 21 days after intestinal transplantation. The receptor source for this set is a human patient who received an intestinal transplant, so some T cells may come from the graft donor.

The V call is TRBV18, the J call TRBJ1-5; possibly TRBD1 for D (6 bases). Germline CDR1 is KGHSH and CDR2 is LQKENI. The CDR3 runs to 14 residues. The V end lost 2 bases, the J end lost 5 bases, and 10 bases lay between the germline ends. The CDR3 here is CASSPVNRDQPQHF. The CDR3 DNA is TGTGCCAGCTCACCAGTTAACAGGGATCAGCCCCAGCATTTT.

The chain employs TRBV7-6 and TRBJ2-7; D is perhaps TRBD2 (6 bases). This CDR3 region has 16 residues. Germline lookup yields CDR1 SGHVS and CDR2 FNYEAQ. Trimming shortened V by 0 bases and J by 3 bases, and 15 bases separated the two germline ends. The CDR3, as DNA: TGTGCCAGCAGCTTAGCGGCGGGAAACCTGGGCTACGAGCAGTACTTC. It yields the protein CASSLAAGNLGYEQYF.

The chain employs TRBV9 and TRBJ1-1, with D unclear. This CDR3 comprises 14 residues. CDR1 SGDLS and CDR2 YYNGEE come from the germline V gene. The V end was cut by 4 bases, the J end by 5 bases, with 15 bases between. The CDR3 nucleotides read TGTGCCAGCAGCTATACCGGGATCTCAACTGAAGCTTTCTTT. Its protein product is CASSYTGISTEAFF.

This clone was picked up one time. The chain links TRBV2 to TRBJ2-5; TRBD2 matches 9 bases. This CDR3 has 16 amino acids. J gave up 2 bases and V 2 bases, and 6 bases lay outside the gene matches. Germline CDR1 and CDR2: SNHLY and FYNNEI. Here the CDR3 DNA reads TGTGCCAGCAGTGAAAGGGGCGGGGGGGGTCAAGAGACCCAGTACTTC. Translation: CASSERGGGGQETQYF.

The chain combines TRBV29-1 with TRBJ1-2, with 7 bases lining up with TRBD1. The germline V gene has CDR1 SQVTM and CDR2 ANQGSEA. This CDR3 is built from 14 residues. Trimming at V came to 2 bases and at J to 6 bases, leaving 9 bases not matched to a gene. CDR3 in DNA: TGCAGCGTTGAACCCACAGGGGCCTTTCATGGCTACACCTTC. Translation: CSVEPTGAFHGYTF.

The CDR3 DNA reads as TGTGCCAGCTCACCAAAACAGGGCCCTGGAAACACCATATATTTT. Residues: CASSPKQGPGNTIYF. The V gene is TRBV18, the J gene TRBJ1-3; perhaps TRBD1 as D (6 bases). V was cut by 2 bases and J by 2 bases, with 10 bases left in between. CDR3 length equals 15 residues. CDR1 is KGHSH, CDR2 LQKENI, per germline.

The V gene is TRBV10-1, the J gene TRBJ1-1; 8 nucleotides agree with TRBD1. This CDR3 is built from 16 residues. The germline gives CDR1 WNHNN, CDR2 SYGVQD (reference sequence). The ends lost 6 bases at V and 1 base at J; junction bases unmatched: 10. The CDR3 bases are TGCGCCAGCAGCATGAGCAGGGGGCAAGGGAACACTGAAGCTTTCTTT. Translation gives CASSMSRGQGNTEAFF.

This chain joins TRBV28 and TRBJ2-3, with 11 bases matching TRBD2. The CDR3 loop spans 18 amino acids. J gave up 2 bases and V 8 bases, and 15 bases lay outside the gene matches. The germline CDR1 and CDR2 sequences are MDHEN and SYDVKM. CDR3 DNA sequence: TGTGCCAGCTACCAGTCCAAGACTAGCGGGGCGGTCACAGATACGCAGTATTTT. Translating it yields CASYQSKTSGAVTDTQYF.

The chain joins TRBV7-9 to TRBJ2-3, with D tentatively TRBD1 or TRBD2 (5 bases each). The CDR3 is made up of 14 amino acids. The V and J ends lost 5 bases and 2 bases respectively, with 11 bases between them. Germline V gene data show CDR1 as SEHNR and CDR2 as FQNEAQ (reference sequence). In DNA, the CDR3 is TGTGCCAGCAGCACCGGGGCTCACACAGATACGCAGTATTTT. Protein: CASSTGAHTDTQYF. Based on the CDR3 plus reference TRBV7-9 and TRBJ2-3, the full variable domain is DTGVSQNPRHKITKRGQNVTFRCDPISEHNRLYWYRQTLGQGPEFLTYFQNEAQLEKSRLLSDRFSAERPKGSFSTLEIQRTEQGDSAMYLCASSTGAHTDTQYFGPGTRLTVL.

This clone was recorded only once. The genes are TRBV9 and TRBJ2-7; the D gene is possibly TRBD2 (6 bases). CDR3 length: 14 amino acids. V lost 4 bases, J lost 4 bases, and 15 bases lay in between. CDR1 and CDR2 (germline): SGDLS, YYNGEE. CDR3 region: CASSPEGRIYEQYF. For the CDR3, the DNA is TGTGCCAGCAGCCCGGAGGGACGGATATACGAGCAGTACTTC. The complete variable domain, with remaining parts taken from reference TRBV9 and TRBJ2-7, reads DSGVTQTPKHLITATGQRVTLRCSPRSGDLSVYWYQQSLDQGLQFLIQYYNGEERAKGNILERFSAQQFPDLHSELNLSSLELGDSALYFCASSPEGRIYEQYFGPGTRLTVT.

The genes are TRBV4-2 and TRBJ1-5; 8 bases are a match to TRBD1. This CDR3 region has 15 residues. Germline V gene data show CDR1 as LGHNA and CDR2 as YNFKEQ. The J segment lost 4 bases and the V segment lost 3 bases, leaving 5 bases of the junction unmatched. The CDR3 DNA follows: TGTGCCAGCAGCCAGCTTGGACAGGGAAATCAGCCCCAGCATTTT. This translates into CASSQLGQGNQPQHF.

This clone is a singleton in its sample. The chain joins TRBV5-4 to TRBJ2-3; unclear D gene. Trimming stripped 0 bases from V and 0 bases from J, with 8 bases between. Germline V CDR1 and CDR2: SGHNT, YYREEE (reference sequence). There are 15 residues in the CDR3. The CDR3 here is CASSLEGRSTDTQYF. CDR3 DNA: TGTGCCAGCAGCTTGGAGGGCCGGAGCACAGATACGCAGTATTTT.

The chain recombines TRBV6-5 with TRBJ1-1, with no clear D. Trimming cost V 4 bases and J 1 base, with 4 bases left between them. Germline V CDR1 and CDR2: MNHEY, SVGAGI. The CDR3 spans 12 residues. The CDR3 loop is CASSFGNTEAFF. For the CDR3, the DNA is TGTGCCAGCAGTTTCGGGAACACTGAAGCTTTCTTT.